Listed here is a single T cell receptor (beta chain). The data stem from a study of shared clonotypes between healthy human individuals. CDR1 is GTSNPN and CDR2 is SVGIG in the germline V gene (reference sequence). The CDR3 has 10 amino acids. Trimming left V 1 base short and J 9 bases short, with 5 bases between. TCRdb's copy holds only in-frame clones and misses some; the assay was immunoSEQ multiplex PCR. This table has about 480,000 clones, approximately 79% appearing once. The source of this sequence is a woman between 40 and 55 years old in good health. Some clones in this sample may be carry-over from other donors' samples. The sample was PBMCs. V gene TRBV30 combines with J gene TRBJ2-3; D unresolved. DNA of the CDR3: TGTGCCTGGAGTGGTAGAACGCAGTATTTT. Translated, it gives CAWSGRTQYF.